These 5 T cell receptor beta chains share one sample of origin, sequenced in a study of shared clonotypes between healthy human individuals. Profiling relied on immunoSEQ multiplex PCR, and the TCRdb table lists in-frame clones only, not all of them. Here the sample spans about 2.3 million clones, roughly 90% being singletons. Sequencing used naive CD4+ T cells from PBMCs. Regarding subset: CD45RA+ positively selected. Receptors originate from a young man in good health. Some clones in this sample may be carry-over from other donors' samples.

The chain links TRBV6-5 to TRBJ2-5, with D tentatively TRBD2 (6 bases). Trimming took 5 bases from V and 11 from J, leaving 12 bases between them. Germline V gene sequence: CDR1 MNHEY, CDR2 SVGAGI. The CDR3 totals 11 residues. The CDR3 here is CASSLGGEQYF. For the CDR3, the DNA is TGTGCCAGCAGTCTGGGGGGTGAGCAGTACTTC.

The genes are TRBV27 and TRBJ1-4, with a possible D match to TRBD1 (6 bases). CDR3 length equals 15 residues. With 5 bases removed from V and 1 base from J, the gap between germline ends came to 11 bases. Germline loops: CDR1 MNHEY, CDR2 SMNVEV (reference sequence). The CDR3 DNA reads as TGTGCCAGCAGTCTTATACAGGGAACTAATGAAAAACTGTTTTTT. It encodes CASSLIQGTNEKLFF. The variable domain in full, with the rest retrieved from reference TRBV27 and TRBJ1-4, is EAQVTQNPRYLITVTGKKLTVTCSQNMNHEYMSWYRQDPGLGLRQIYYSMNVEVTDKGDVPEGYKVSRKEKRNFPLILESPSPNQTSLYFCASSLIQGTNEKLFFGSGTQLSVL.

This clone has a handful of counts. V gene TRBV27 combines with J gene TRBJ2-1, with D hard to call. Trimming pared 2 bases from V and 8 bases from J, leaving 13 bases between. This CDR3 region has 14 residues. CDR1 and CDR2 from the germline V gene are MNHEY and SMNVEV (reference sequence). The CDR3 DNA is TGTGCCAGCAGTTTAACCCGGCCAGTCGATGAGCAGTTCTTC. This sequence encodes CASSLTRPVDEQFF.

V and J are TRBV4-2 and TRBJ2-7; 7 nucleotides match TRBD1. This CDR3 is 15 amino acids long. Losses at the gene ends were 0 bases for V and 4 bases for J; bases not matched to a gene: 6. CDR1 and CDR2 from the germline V gene are LGHNA and YNFKEQ. The CDR3 region has the DNA TGTGCCAGCAGCCAAGATGAGGGACAGTCGTACGAGCAGTACTTC. It is translated as CASSQDEGQSYEQYF.

This clone was counted a single time. The V call is TRBV19, the J call TRBJ1-2, with D possibly being TRBD1 (6 bases). Trimming shortened V by 8 bases and J by 2 bases, and 9 bases separated the two germline ends. The CDR3 loop spans 12 amino acids. Germline assignment: CDR1 LNHDA and CDR2 SQIVND (reference sequence). The CDR3 nucleotides read TGTGCCAGTGGGGGCGGGAACTATGGCTACACCTTC. This sequence encodes CASGGGNYGYTF.